This T cell receptor beta chain emerged from a study of shared clonotypes between healthy human individuals. TCRdb's copy holds only in-frame clones and misses some; the assay was immunoSEQ multiplex PCR. The top ten hold less than 0.35% of the sample, which has roughly 570,000 clones, roughly 98% seen once. Findings of the study overall: Only a few donors were included, so the genetic and exposure-history diversity represented was limited.

As defined, naive CD8 cells were CD45RO-negative and positively selected for CCR7, with terminally differentiated effector memory CD45RA+ cells excluded. HIV-negative, healthy adults without recent acute infections or vaccinations were the donors. With respect to this clone: Its target is unknown.

Sequencing input: naive CD8+ T cells sorted from blood. This sequence originates from a man aged 25-45 years in good health.

In nucleotides, the CDR3 is TGTGCCAGCGGGTACCAGACAGGGCTGCCGTACGAGCAGTACTTC. Residues: CASGYQTGLPYEQYF. V is TRBV6-5 and J is TRBJ2-7; 7 positions agree with TRBD1. Unmatched junction bases numbered 14, after V lost 8 bases and J lost 4 bases. The CDR3 length is 15 residues. Germline-derived CDR1 and CDR2 are MNHEY and SVGAGI.